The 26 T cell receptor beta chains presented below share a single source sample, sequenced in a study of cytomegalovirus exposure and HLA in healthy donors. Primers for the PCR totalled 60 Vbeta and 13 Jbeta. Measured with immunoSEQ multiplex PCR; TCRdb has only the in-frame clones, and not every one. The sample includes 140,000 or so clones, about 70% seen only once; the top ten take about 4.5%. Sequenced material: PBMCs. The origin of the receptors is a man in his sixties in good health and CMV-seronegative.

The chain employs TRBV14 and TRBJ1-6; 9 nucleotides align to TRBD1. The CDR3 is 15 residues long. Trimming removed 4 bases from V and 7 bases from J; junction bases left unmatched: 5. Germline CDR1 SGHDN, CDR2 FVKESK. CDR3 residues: CASSRTTGGNSPLHF. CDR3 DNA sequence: TGTGCCAGCAGCCGAACAACAGGGGGCAATTCACCCCTCCACTTT.

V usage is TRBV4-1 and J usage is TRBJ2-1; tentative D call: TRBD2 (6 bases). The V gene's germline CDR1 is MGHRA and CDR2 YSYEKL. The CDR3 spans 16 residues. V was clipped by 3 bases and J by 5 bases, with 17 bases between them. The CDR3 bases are TGCGCCAGCAGCCAGGGGACTCGGCGTTCCGACAATGAGCAGTTCTTC. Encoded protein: CASSQGTRRSDNEQFF.

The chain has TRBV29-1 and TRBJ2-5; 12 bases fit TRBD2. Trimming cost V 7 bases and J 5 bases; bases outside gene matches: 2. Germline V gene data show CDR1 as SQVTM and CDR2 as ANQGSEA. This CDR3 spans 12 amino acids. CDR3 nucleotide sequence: TGCAGCGCCACTAGCGGGGGGGAGACCCAGTACTTC. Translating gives CSATSGGETQYF.

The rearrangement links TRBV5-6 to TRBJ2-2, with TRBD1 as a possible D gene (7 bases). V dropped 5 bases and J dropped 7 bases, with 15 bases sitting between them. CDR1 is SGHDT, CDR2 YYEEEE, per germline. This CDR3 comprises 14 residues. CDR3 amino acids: CASSWQGGLGELFF. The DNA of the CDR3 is TGTGCCAGCAGTTGGCAGGGGGGACTCGGGGAGCTGTTTTTT. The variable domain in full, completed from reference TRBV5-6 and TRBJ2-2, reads DAGVTQSPTHLIKTRGQQVTLRCSPKSGHDTVSWYQQALGQGPQFIFQYYEEEERQRGNFPDRFSGHQFPNYSSELNVNALLLGDSALYLCASSWQGGLGELFFGEGSRLTVL.

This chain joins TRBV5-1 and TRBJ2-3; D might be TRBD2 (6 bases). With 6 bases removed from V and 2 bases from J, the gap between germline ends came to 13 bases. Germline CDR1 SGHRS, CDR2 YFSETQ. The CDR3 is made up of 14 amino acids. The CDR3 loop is CASTLRGDTDTQYF. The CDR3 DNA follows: TGCGCCAGCACGCTTCGCGGGGACACAGATACGCAGTATTTT.

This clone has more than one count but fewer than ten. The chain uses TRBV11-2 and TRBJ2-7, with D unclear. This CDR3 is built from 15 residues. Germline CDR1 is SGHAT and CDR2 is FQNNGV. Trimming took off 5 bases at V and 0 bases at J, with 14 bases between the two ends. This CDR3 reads CASSHPRRLSYEQYF. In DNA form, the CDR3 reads TGTGCCAGCAGCCACCCCCGACGACTCTCCTACGAGCAGTACTTC.

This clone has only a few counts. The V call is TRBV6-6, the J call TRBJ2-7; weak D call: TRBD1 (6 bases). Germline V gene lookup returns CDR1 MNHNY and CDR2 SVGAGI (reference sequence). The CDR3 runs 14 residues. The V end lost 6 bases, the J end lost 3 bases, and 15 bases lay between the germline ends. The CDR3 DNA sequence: TGTGCCAGCAGCGAACCCAGGGGTAGCTACGAGCAGTACTTC. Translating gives CASSEPRGSYEQYF.

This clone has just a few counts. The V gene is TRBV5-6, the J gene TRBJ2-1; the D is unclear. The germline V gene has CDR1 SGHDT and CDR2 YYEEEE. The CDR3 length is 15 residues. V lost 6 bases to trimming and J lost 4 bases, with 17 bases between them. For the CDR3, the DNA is TGTGCCAGCAACCCAGGTATTGGCCTATACAATGAGCAGTTCTTC. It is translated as CASNPGIGLYNEQFF.

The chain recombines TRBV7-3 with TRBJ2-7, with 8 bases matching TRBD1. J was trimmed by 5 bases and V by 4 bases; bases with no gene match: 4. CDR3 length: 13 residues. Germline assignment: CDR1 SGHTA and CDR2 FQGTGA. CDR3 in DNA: TGTGCCAGCAGCTCGGACAGGGACCACGAGCAGTACTTC. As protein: CASSSDRDHEQYF.

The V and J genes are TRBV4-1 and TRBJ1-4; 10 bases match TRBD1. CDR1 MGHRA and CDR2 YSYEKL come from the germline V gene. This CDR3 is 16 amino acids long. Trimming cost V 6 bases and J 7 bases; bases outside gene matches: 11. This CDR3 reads CASSLPTGGEGEKLFF. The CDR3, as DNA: TGCGCCAGCAGTCTACCGACAGGGGGCGAAGGTGAAAAACTGTTTTTT.

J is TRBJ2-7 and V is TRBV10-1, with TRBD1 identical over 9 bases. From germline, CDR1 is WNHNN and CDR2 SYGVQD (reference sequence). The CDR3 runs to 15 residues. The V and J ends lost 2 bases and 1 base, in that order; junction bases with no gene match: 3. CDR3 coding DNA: TGCGCCAGCAGTGAGGCACAGGGGGCATCCTACGAGCAGTACTTC. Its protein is CASSEAQGASYEQYF.

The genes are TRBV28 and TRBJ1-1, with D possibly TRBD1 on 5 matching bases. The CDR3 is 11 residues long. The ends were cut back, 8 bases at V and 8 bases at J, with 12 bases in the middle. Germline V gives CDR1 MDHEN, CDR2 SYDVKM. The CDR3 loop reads CASQGLLEAFF. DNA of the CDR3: TGTGCCAGCCAGGGTCTGCTCGAAGCTTTCTTT.

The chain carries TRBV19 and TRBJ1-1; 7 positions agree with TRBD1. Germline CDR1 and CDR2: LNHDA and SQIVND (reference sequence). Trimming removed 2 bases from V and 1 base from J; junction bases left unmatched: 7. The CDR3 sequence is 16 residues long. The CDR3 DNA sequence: TGTGCCAGTAGTATACAACGGGACAGCCCGAACACTGAAGCTTTCTTT. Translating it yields CASSIQRDSPNTEAFF.

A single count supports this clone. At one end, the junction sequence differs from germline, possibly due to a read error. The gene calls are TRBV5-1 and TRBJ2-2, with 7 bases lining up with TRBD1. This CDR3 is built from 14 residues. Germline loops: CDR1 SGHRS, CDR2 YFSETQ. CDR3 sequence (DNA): TGCGCCAGCCGCTTTCCAGGGGGCACCGGGGAGCTGTTTTTT. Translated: CASRFPGGTGELFF.

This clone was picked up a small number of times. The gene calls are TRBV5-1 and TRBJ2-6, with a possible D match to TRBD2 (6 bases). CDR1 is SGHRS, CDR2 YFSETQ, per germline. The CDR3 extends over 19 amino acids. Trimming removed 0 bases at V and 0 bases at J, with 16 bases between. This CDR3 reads CASSLGTGRKSSGANVLTF. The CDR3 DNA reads TGCGCCAGCAGCTTGGGAACGGGGAGGAAAAGCTCTGGGGCCAACGTCCTGACTTTC.

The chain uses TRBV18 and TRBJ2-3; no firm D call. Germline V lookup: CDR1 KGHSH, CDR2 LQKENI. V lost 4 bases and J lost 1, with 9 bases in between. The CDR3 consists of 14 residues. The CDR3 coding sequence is TGTGCCAGCTCACTGACAAGACGCACAGATACGCAGTATTTT. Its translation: CASSLTRRTDTQYF.

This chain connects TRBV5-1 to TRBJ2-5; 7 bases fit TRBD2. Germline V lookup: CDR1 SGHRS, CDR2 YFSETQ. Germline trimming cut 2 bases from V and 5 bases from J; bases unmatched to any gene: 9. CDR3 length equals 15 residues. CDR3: CASSFSQRGRETQYF. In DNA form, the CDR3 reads TGCGCCAGCAGCTTCTCCCAGCGGGGACGGGAGACCCAGTACTTC.

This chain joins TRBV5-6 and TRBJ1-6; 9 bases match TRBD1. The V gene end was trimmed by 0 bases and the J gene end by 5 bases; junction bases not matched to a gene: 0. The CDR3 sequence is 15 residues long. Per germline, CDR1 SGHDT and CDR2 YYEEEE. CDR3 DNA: TGTGCCAGCAGCTTGGGGGACAGGGATAATTCACCCCTCCACTTT. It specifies CASSLGDRDNSPLHF.

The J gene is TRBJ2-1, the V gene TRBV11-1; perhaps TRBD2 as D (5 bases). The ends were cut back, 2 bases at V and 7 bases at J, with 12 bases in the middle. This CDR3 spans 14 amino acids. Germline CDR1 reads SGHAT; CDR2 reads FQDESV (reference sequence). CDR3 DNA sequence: TGTGCCAGCAGCTTAAATCGCGGGTCGAATGAGCAGTTCTTC. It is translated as CASSLNRGSNEQFF. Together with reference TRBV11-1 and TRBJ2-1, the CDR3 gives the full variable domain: EAEVAQSPRYKITEKSQAVAFWCDPISGHATLYWYRQILGQGPELLVQFQDESVVDDSQLPKDRFSAERLKGVDSTLKIQPAELGDSAMYLCASSLNRGSNEQFFGPGTRLTVL.

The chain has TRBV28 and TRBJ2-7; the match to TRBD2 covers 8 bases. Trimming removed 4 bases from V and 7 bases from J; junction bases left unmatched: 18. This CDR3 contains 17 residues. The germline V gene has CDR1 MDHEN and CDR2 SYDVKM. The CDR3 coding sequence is TGTGCCAGCAGTTCCCCGGGTAGCGGGGCCGTAGGGGGAGAGCAGTACTTC. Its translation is CASSSPGSGAVGGEQYF.

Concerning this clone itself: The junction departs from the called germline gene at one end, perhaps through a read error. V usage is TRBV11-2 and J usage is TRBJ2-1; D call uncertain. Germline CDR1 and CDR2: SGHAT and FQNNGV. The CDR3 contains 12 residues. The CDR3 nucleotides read TGTGCCAGCAGCGTAGAGCGAAATGAGCAGTTCTTC. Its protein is CASSVERNEQFF.

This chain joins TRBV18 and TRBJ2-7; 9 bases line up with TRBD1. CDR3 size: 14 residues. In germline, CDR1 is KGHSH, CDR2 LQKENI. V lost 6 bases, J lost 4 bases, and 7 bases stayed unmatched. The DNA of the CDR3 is TGTGCCAGCTCTTCTCCGGGACAGGGTTACGAGCAGTACTTC. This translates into CASSSPGQGYEQYF.

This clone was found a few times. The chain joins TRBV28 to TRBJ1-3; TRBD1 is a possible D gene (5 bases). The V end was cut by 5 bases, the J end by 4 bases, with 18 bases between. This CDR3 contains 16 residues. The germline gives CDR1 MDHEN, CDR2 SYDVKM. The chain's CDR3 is CASSRRISGSGNTIYF. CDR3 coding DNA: TGTGCCAGCAGTCGACGAATTTCAGGGTCAGGAAACACCATATATTTT.

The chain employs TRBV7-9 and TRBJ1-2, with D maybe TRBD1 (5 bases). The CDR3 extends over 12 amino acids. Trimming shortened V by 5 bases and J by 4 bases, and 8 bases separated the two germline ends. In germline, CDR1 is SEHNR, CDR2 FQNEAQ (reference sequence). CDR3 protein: CASSGTLYGYTF. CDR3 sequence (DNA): TGTGCCAGCAGCGGGACTCTCTATGGCTACACCTTC.

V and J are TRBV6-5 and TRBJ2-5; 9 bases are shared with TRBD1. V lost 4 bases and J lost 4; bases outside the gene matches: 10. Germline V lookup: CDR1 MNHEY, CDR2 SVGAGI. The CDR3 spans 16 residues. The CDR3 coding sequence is TGTGCCAGCAGTTCACCCGGGACAGGGAAGGGAGAGACCCAGTACTTC. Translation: CASSSPGTGKGETQYF.

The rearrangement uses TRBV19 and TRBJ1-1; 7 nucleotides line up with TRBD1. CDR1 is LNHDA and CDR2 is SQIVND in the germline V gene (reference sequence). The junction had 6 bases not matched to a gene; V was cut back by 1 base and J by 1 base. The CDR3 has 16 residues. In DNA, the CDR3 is TGTGCCAGTAGTATAGGACAGGGAGGATCGAACACTGAAGCTTTCTTT. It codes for CASSIGQGGSNTEAFF. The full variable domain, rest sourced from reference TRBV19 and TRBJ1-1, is DGGITQSPKYLFRKEGQNVTLSCEQNLNHDAMYWYRQDPGQGLRLIYYSQIVNDFQKGDIAEGYSVSREKKESFPLTVTSAQKNPTAFYLCASSIGQGGSNTEAFFGQGTRLTVV.